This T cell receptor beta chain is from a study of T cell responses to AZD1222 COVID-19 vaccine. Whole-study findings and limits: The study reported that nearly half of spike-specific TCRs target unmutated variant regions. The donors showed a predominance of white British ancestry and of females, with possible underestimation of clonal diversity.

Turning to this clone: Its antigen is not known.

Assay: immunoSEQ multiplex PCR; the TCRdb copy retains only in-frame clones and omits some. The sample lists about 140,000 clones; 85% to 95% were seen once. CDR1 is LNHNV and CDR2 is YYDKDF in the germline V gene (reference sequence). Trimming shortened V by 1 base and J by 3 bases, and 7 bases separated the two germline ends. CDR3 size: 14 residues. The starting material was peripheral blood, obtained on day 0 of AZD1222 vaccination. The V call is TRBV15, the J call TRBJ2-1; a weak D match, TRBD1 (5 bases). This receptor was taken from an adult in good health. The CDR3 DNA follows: TGTGCCACCAGCAGAGCGACAGACTACAATGAGCAGTTCTTC. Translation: CATSRATDYNEQFF.